The 6 T cell receptor beta chains below come from one sample, sequenced in a study of T-cell reconstitution after alpha-beta-depleted transplantation in children. The TCRbeta library was prepared with unique molecular identifiers. TCRdb processed the PCR reads anew with MiXCR; each CDR3 protein has one entry. This repertoire shows about 870,000 distinct CDR3 sequences, 16% found once; its top ten account for about 4.6%. This specimen consisted of PBMCs, mostly from graft donor cells, obtained 360 days after TCRalphabeta/CD19-depleted stem cell transplant. The receptors originated from a male patient younger than 18 who had a stem cell transplant for acute lymphoblastic leukemia, so the T cells may come from the graft donor.

Only a few counts were recorded for this clonotype. The chain joins TRBV5-1 to TRBJ2-7; D is tentatively TRBD1 or TRBD2 (5 bases each). Looked up from germline, CDR1 is SGHRS and CDR2 is YFSETQ. Trimming removed 4 bases at V and 2 bases at J, with 22 bases between. The CDR3 consists of 17 residues. CDR3 sequence reads: CASSGGEGWDGPYEQYF. As DNA, the CDR3 is TGCGCCAGCAGCGGCGGTGAGGGCTGGGACGGGCCCTACGAGCAGTACTTC.

The V gene is TRBV7-6, the J gene TRBJ2-7; perhaps TRBD1 as D (5 bases). There are 16 residues in the CDR3. Trimming removed 5 bases from V and 2 bases from J, with 19 bases in between. Germline V gives CDR1 SGHVS, CDR2 FNYEAQ. The CDR3, as DNA: TGTGCCAGCAGCACTATAAGGGGTCCTATGACCTACGAGCAGTACTTC. This encodes CASSTIRGPMTYEQYF. The full variable domain, rest sourced from reference TRBV7-6 and TRBJ2-7, is GAGVSQSPRYKVTKRGQDVALRCDPISGHVSLYWYRQALGQGPEFLTYFNYEAQQDKSGLPNDRFSAERPEGSISTLTIQRTEQRDSAMYRCASSTIRGPMTYEQYFGPGTRLTVT.

The V gene is TRBV15, the J gene TRBJ2-7; D assignment may be TRBD1 or TRBD2 (5 bases each). Trimming left V 5 bases short and J 2 bases short, with 13 bases between. Per germline, CDR1 LNHNV and CDR2 YYDKDF (reference sequence). The CDR3 is 14 amino acids. Here the CDR3 reads CATSRGRTAYEQYF. The CDR3 region has the DNA TGTGCCACCAGCCGGGGACGGACGGCCTACGAGCAGTACTTC. The complete variable domain, with remaining parts taken from reference TRBV15 and TRBJ2-7, reads DAMVIQNPRYQVTQFGKPVTLSCSQTLNHNVMYWYQQKSSQAPKLLFHYYDKDFNNEADTPDNFQSRRPNTSFCFLDIRSPGLGDTAMYLCATSRGRTAYEQYFGPGTRLTVT.

The table lists this clonotype with a few counts. The chain recombines TRBV5-1 with TRBJ2-6; 7 bases map to TRBD1. Germline-derived CDR1 and CDR2 are SGHRS and YFSETQ. This CDR3 has 20 amino acids. J was trimmed by 0 bases and V by 2 bases; bases with no gene match: 14. CDR3: CASSFWGPGTADSGANVLTF. The CDR3, as DNA: TGCGCCAGCAGCTTCTGGGGGCCGGGGACAGCTGACTCTGGGGCCAACGTCCTGACTTTC.

The chain is built from TRBV5-1 and TRBJ2-2, with a tentative D call TRBD2 (5 bases). The CDR3 covers 16 residues. V was cut by 4 bases and J by 0 bases, with 13 bases left in between. Looked up from germline, CDR1 is SGHRS and CDR2 is YFSETQ. The CDR3 protein is CASSPAEGPNTGELFF. CDR3 DNA sequence: TGCGCCAGCAGCCCCGCTGAGGGCCCGAACACCGGGGAGCTGTTTTTT.

This clonotype was recorded many times. The chain couples TRBV7-3 to TRBJ2-7; 10 bases line up with TRBD2. The CDR3 has 15 residues. From germline, CDR1 is SGHTA and CDR2 FQGTGA. V was pared by 2 bases and J by 2 bases, with 3 bases of the junction left unmatched. The DNA for the CDR3 is TGTGCCAGCAGCTTAGTAGCGGGAGGAGCCTACGAGCAGTACTTC. It codes for CASSLVAGGAYEQYF.